These 14 T cell receptor beta chains came from one sample sequenced in a study of T cells in tuberculosis. The method was immunoSEQ multiplex PCR; TCRdb's version includes in-frame clones alone and lacks a portion of them. The table includes about 35,000 clones, over 85% detected once. Material: PBMCs. Receptors were obtained from a donor between 10 and 35 years old with latent tuberculosis or without tuberculosis infection.

The chain has TRBV2 and TRBJ1-6; D ambiguous. The germline gives CDR1 SNHLY, CDR2 FYNNEI. There are 14 residues in the CDR3. V shed 3 bases and J shed 7 bases, with 10 bases lying between them. CDR3 nucleotide sequence: TGTGCCAGCAGTGACGTCAGAGGGAATTCACCCCTCCACTTT. Protein sequence: CASSDVRGNSPLHF.

The count of this clone is one. CDR3 sequence reads: CATDRDRGSEQYF. The CDR3 DNA reads TGTGCCACAGACCGGGACAGGGGGTCCGAGCAGTACTTC. The gene calls are TRBV15 and TRBJ2-7; 11 bases are shared with TRBD1. The V segment lost 9 bases and the J segment 6 bases; nucleotides outside the gene matches: 7. The CDR3 is 13 residues long. CDR1 and CDR2 (germline): LNHNV, YYDKDF (reference sequence). Drawing the rest from reference TRBV15 and TRBJ2-7, the complete variable domain is DAMVIQNPRYQVTQFGKPVTLSCSQTLNHNVMYWYQQKSSQAPKLLFHYYDKDFNNEADTPDNFQSRRPNTSFCFLDIRSPGLGDTAMYLCATDRDRGSEQYFGPGTRLTVT.

The genes are TRBV27 and TRBJ1-2, with D possibly TRBD1 on 5 matching bases. CDR3 size: 14 residues. Germline V gives CDR1 MNHEY, CDR2 SMNVEV (reference sequence). Trimming pared 3 bases from V and 7 bases from J, leaving 15 bases between. The CDR3 sequence is CASSFSTDIPGYTF. The CDR3 coding sequence is TGTGCCAGCAGTTTCTCCACGGACATCCCTGGCTACACCTTC.

The V gene is TRBV11-2, the J gene TRBJ2-3; D perhaps matches TRBD2 (7 bases). V lost 0 bases and J lost 4, with 14 bases in between. The CDR3 contains 16 residues. Germline CDR1 is SGHAT and CDR2 is FQNNGV. For the CDR3, the DNA is TGTGCCAGCAGCTTAGATCTGGCGGGGGCGTCAGATACGCAGTATTTT. Its protein product is CASSLDLAGASDTQYF. Based on the CDR3 plus reference TRBV11-2 and TRBJ2-3, the full variable domain is EAGVAQSPRYKIIEKRQSVAFWCNPISGHATLYWYQQILGQGPKLLIQFQNNGVVDDSQLPKDRFSAERLKGVDSTLKIQPAKLEDSAVYLCASSLDLAGASDTQYFGPGTRLTVL.

This chain uses TRBV5-1 with TRBJ2-5; tentatively, D is TRBD2 (6 bases). There are 14 residues in the CDR3. Trimming left V 2 bases short and J 2 bases short, with 10 bases between. Per the germline V gene, CDR1 is SGHRS and CDR2 is YFSETQ. This CDR3 is CASSFGTLQETQYF. CDR3 DNA sequence: TGCGCCAGCAGCTTCGGGACTTTACAAGAGACCCAGTACTTC.

This chain links TRBV6-1 with TRBJ2-6; D gene uncertain. Trimming stripped 3 bases from V and 1 base from J, with 10 bases between. The germline CDR1 and CDR2 sequences are MNHNS and SASEGT. The CDR3 has 16 amino acids. The DNA for the CDR3 is TGTGCCAGCAGTGAGAGGCCCGGATCTGGGGCCAACGTCCTGACTTTC. It codes for CASSERPGSGANVLTF.

The V call is TRBV30, the J call TRBJ1-2; TRBD1 matches 11 bases. CDR1 and CDR2 from the germline V gene are GTSNPN and SVGIG (reference sequence). Trimming at V came to 2 bases and at J to 5 bases, leaving 7 bases not matched to a gene. This CDR3 has 15 amino acids. In DNA, the CDR3 is TGTGCCTGGAGTTCGGCGGACAGGGGGCTGTATGGCTACACCTTC. Residues: CAWSSADRGLYGYTF.

The genes are TRBV6-1 and TRBJ1-2; maybe TRBD1 (5 bases). V was clipped by 5 bases and J by 8 bases, with 21 bases between them. Germline V lookup: CDR1 MNHNS, CDR2 SASEGT. This CDR3 has 15 residues. CDR3 sequence reads: CASSLGGDGRGGYTF. For the CDR3, the DNA is TGTGCCAGCAGTCTGGGGGGGGACGGTCGAGGCGGCTACACCTTC.

This clone came up once. The rearrangement joins TRBV6-1 to TRBJ2-7, with no clear D. The CDR3 contains 16 residues. Trimming took 0 bases from V and 2 from J, leaving 14 bases between them. Germline V gives CDR1 MNHNS, CDR2 SASEGT. The CDR3 loop is CASSEARGSKTYEQYF. The CDR3 DNA sequence: TGTGCCAGCAGTGAAGCGCGCGGCAGCAAAACCTACGAGCAGTACTTC.

V usage is TRBV10-3 and J usage is TRBJ2-1; tentatively, D is TRBD2 (6 bases). This CDR3 is 16 amino acids long. The V gene's germline CDR1 is ENHRY and CDR2 SYGVKD. V shed 0 bases and J shed 3 bases, with 12 bases lying between them. The CDR3 bases are TGTGCCATCAGTGAGTCTCAGCGGGCGTTCTACAATGAGCAGTTCTTC. This encodes CAISESQRAFYNEQFF.

V usage is TRBV25-1 and J usage is TRBJ2-6; a weak D match, TRBD2 (5 bases). The length of the CDR3 is 16 residues. The germline V and J ends were trimmed by 7 bases and 1 base, with 14 bases remaining between them. Germline V gene sequence: CDR1 MGHDK, CDR2 SYGVNS. The chain's CDR3 is CASNLAVHSGANVLTF. As DNA, the CDR3 is TGTGCCAGCAACCTAGCAGTCCATTCTGGGGCCAACGTCCTGACTTTC.

CDR3 coding DNA: TGCGCCAGCAGCTTTGGTCCAGGGAGGGCTCAGCCCCAGCATTTT. It translates to CASSFGPGRAQPQHF. The chain links TRBV5-1 to TRBJ1-5; weak D call: TRBD1 (5 bases). The CDR3 has 15 amino acids. V lost 2 bases, J lost 6 bases, and 15 bases lay in between. Per the germline V gene, CDR1 is SGHRS and CDR2 is YFSETQ. Looking up the rest from reference TRBV5-1 and TRBJ1-5 gives the full variable domain: KAGVTQTPRYLIKTRGQQVTLSCSPISGHRSVSWYQQTPGQGLQFLFEYFSETQRNKGNFPGRFSGRQFSNSRSEMNVSTLELGDSALYLCASSFGPGRAQPQHFGDGTRLSIL.

The chain recombines TRBV6-1 with TRBJ1-5; 7 bases match TRBD1. Trimming at V came to 8 bases and at J to 0 bases, leaving 7 bases not matched to a gene. The germline gives CDR1 MNHNS, CDR2 SASEGT. CDR3 length equals 15 residues. CDR3 residues: CASGGTANSNQPQHF. The CDR3 coding sequence is TGTGCCAGCGGTGGGACAGCAAATAGCAATCAGCCCCAGCATTTT.

The chain couples TRBV30 to TRBJ1-3; 7 bases map to TRBD1. This CDR3 region has 12 residues. Germline assignment: CDR1 GTSNPN and CDR2 SVGIG (reference sequence). V was pared by 7 bases and J by 4 bases, with 4 bases of the junction left unmatched. DNA for the CDR3: TGTGCCTCCCGGGACAGAGGAAACACCATATATTTT. It translates to CASRDRGNTIYF. The full variable domain, rest sourced from reference TRBV30 and TRBJ1-3, is SQTIHQWPATLVQPVGSPLSLECTVEGTSNPNLYWYRQAAGRGLQLLFYSVGIGQISSEVPQNLSASRPQDRQFILSSKKLLLSDSGFYLCASRDRGNTIYFGEGSWLTVV.